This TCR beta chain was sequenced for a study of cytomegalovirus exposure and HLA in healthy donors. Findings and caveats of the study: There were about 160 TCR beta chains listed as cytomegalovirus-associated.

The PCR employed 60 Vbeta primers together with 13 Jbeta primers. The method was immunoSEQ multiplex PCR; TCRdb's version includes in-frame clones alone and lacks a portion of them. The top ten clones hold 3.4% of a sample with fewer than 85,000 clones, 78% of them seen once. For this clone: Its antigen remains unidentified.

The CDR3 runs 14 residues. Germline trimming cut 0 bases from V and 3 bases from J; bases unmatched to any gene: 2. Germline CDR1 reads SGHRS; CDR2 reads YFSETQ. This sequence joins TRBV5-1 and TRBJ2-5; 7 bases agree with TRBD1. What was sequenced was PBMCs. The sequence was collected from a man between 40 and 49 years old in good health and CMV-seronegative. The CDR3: CASSLGGTEETQYF. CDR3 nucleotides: TGCGCCAGCAGCTTGGGTGGGACAGAAGAGACCCAGTACTTC.